Listed here are 32 T cell receptor beta chains from one sample, sequenced in a study of blood T cell repertoires in COVID-19. Only in-frame clones appear in the TCRdb table, and some are missing; sequencing was by immunoSEQ multiplex PCR. The repertoire holds roughly 240,000 clones, 80% to 90% seen once, with just over 2.5% in the top ten. What was sequenced was PBMCs or T cells enriched from blood (not recorded which). These receptor sequences come from a woman aged 25 to 39 with acute COVID-19.

This chain uses TRBV6-5 with TRBJ1-2; TRBD1 is a possible D gene (5 bases). Germline V CDR1 and CDR2: MNHEY, SVGAGI. V was cut by 7 bases and J by 2 bases, with 14 bases left in between. The CDR3 runs to 14 residues. In nucleotides, the CDR3 is TGTGCCAGCACCGCGACAGACCCAAACTATGGCTACACCTTC. It is translated as CASTATDPNYGYTF.

The chain has TRBV12-3 or TRBV12-4 and TRBJ1-1; 11 nucleotides line up with TRBD1. CDR3 length: 13 amino acids. V lost 8 bases, J lost 4 bases, and 3 bases stayed unmatched. The CDR3 bases are TGTGCCAGCGGACAGGGGGCTGGCACTGAAGCTTTCTTT. It codes for CASGQGAGTEAFF.

This clone occurred a few times. V usage is TRBV7-9 and J usage is TRBJ2-7, with 7 bases lining up with TRBD1. The V gene end was trimmed by 6 bases and the J gene end by 0 bases; junction bases not matched to a gene: 8. The CDR3 totals 15 residues. Germline CDR1 is SEHNR and CDR2 is FQNEAQ (reference sequence). In DNA, the CDR3 is TGTGCCAGCAGTGGGGACAGCTATATCTCCTACGAGCAGTACTTC. Translated: CASSGDSYISYEQYF.

The chain links TRBV5-1 to TRBJ2-7; D is uncertain. This CDR3 has 12 amino acids. Germline values: CDR1 SGHRS, CDR2 YFSETQ. The V gene lost 3 bases and the J gene lost 6 bases, with 10 bases spanning the gap. CDR3 amino acids: CASSSTHIEQYF. The CDR3 DNA reads TGCGCCAGCAGCTCCACCCACATCGAGCAGTACTTC.

The rearrangement links TRBV6-6 to TRBJ1-5; D not certain. V was shortened by 5 bases and J by 7 bases, with 9 bases between the two germline ends. Germline CDR1 reads MNHNY; CDR2 reads SVGAGI (reference sequence). The CDR3 extends over 12 amino acids. CDR3 coding DNA: TGTGCCAGCAGTCCAGGCAGGCAGCCCCAGCATTTT. This codes for CASSPGRQPQHF.

The CDR3 region is CAWSGLGGLDYGYTF. The CDR3, as DNA: TGTGCCTGGAGTGGTTTGGGGGGGTTGGACTATGGCTACACCTTC. The chain recombines TRBV30 with TRBJ1-2; possible D gene TRBD1, 5 bases. The germline V gene has CDR1 GTSNPN and CDR2 SVGIG (reference sequence). Trimming cost V 1 base and J 3 bases, with 15 bases left between them. There are 15 residues in the CDR3.

This sequence joins TRBV14 and TRBJ2-7; no definite D call. CDR3 length equals 13 residues. Germline values: CDR1 SGHDN, CDR2 FVKESK. V was cut by 2 bases and J by 2 bases, with 7 bases left in between. This CDR3 reads CASSQSLTYEQYF. The CDR3 DNA sequence: TGTGCCAGCAGCCAATCTCTAACCTACGAGCAGTACTTC. The full variable domain, completed using reference TRBV14 and TRBJ2-7, is EAGVTQFPSHSVIEKGQTVTLRCDPISGHDNLYWYRRVMGKEIKFLLHFVKESKQDESGMPNNRFLAERTGGTYSTLKVQPAELEDSGVYFCASSQSLTYEQYFGPGTRLTVT.

In DNA, the CDR3 is TGTGCCTGGACAGCAACAGGCACTGAAGCTTTCTTT. Translated: CAWTATGTEAFF. The chain carries TRBV30 and TRBJ1-1, with D perhaps matching TRBD1 (5 bases). CDR1 and CDR2 from the germline V gene are GTSNPN and SVGIG (reference sequence). V was shortened by 4 bases and J by 4 bases, with 10 bases between the two germline ends. The CDR3 spans 12 residues.

This clone appeared a few times. The J gene is TRBJ1-6, the V gene TRBV4-3; TRBD1 matches at 7 bases. Germline CDR1 and CDR2: LGHNA and YSLEER. The V gene end was trimmed by 0 bases and the J gene end by 7 bases; junction bases not matched to a gene: 9. The CDR3 covers 17 residues. CDR3 amino acids: CASSQERTGEPNSPLHF. Here the CDR3 DNA reads TGCGCCAGCAGCCAAGAACGTACAGGGGAGCCGAATTCACCCCTCCACTTT.

This clone was seen only a few times. This chain connects TRBV7-9 to TRBJ2-2, with D tentatively TRBD1 (7 bases). Germline assignment: CDR1 SEHNR and CDR2 FQNEAQ (reference sequence). V was clipped by 5 bases and J by 6 bases, with 13 bases between them. CDR3 length: 14 residues. For the CDR3, the DNA is TGTGCCAGCAGCCAAGACAGGGACTCCGGGGAGCTGTTTTTT. It yields the protein CASSQDRDSGELFF.

The chain carries TRBV6-4 and TRBJ1-1; unclear D gene. Germline CDR1 is MRHNA and CDR2 is SNTAGT. CDR3 length: 12 amino acids. The V end lost 0 bases, the J end lost 5 bases, and 4 bases lay between the germline ends. CDR3 protein: CASSDSRTEAFF. DNA for the CDR3: TGTGCCAGCAGTGACTCCAGGACTGAAGCTTTCTTT.

The V call is TRBV15, the J call TRBJ1-1, with TRBD1 identical over 7 bases. V lost 1 base and J lost 4; bases outside the gene matches: 9. The CDR3 contains 16 residues. Germline lookup yields CDR1 LNHNV and CDR2 YYDKDF (reference sequence). CDR3 amino acids: CATSRARQGGSTEAFF. The DNA of the CDR3 is TGTGCCACCAGCAGAGCCCGACAGGGAGGAAGCACTGAAGCTTTCTTT.

The rearrangement links TRBV24-1 to TRBJ1-6; D possibly corresponds to TRBD1 (6 bases). The CDR3 consists of 16 residues. Per germline, CDR1 KGHDR and CDR2 SFDVKD. The V end was cut by 0 bases, the J end by 6 bases, with 11 bases between. The CDR3 sequence: CATSDLAGARNSPLHF. DNA of the CDR3: TGTGCCACCAGTGATTTGGCGGGGGCGCGTAATTCACCCCTCCACTTT.

The chain is built from TRBV30 and TRBJ1-1; weak D call: TRBD1 (6 bases). The V and J ends lost 4 bases and 8 bases respectively, with 11 bases between them. Germline CDR1 reads GTSNPN; CDR2 reads SVGIG (reference sequence). CDR3 length equals 11 residues. Here the CDR3 reads CAWNRDAEAFF. Here the CDR3 DNA reads TGTGCCTGGAACAGGGACGCCGAAGCTTTCTTT.

The rearrangement joins TRBV9 to TRBJ1-2, with D maybe TRBD1 (5 bases). The length of the CDR3 is 22 residues. Trimming stripped 2 bases from V and 3 bases from J, with 35 bases between. Looked up from germline, CDR1 is SGDLS and CDR2 is YYNGEE. CDR3 nucleotide sequence: TGTGCCAGCAGCGTCGGAAAAGGACACCACGAGAGAGAAGAGAGGACCCACTATGGCTACACCTTC. It specifies CASSVGKGHHEREERTHYGYTF. The complete variable domain, with remaining parts taken from reference TRBV9 and TRBJ1-2, reads DSGVTQTPKHLITATGQRVTLRCSPRSGDLSVYWYQQSLDQGLQFLIQYYNGEERAKGNILERFSAQQFPDLHSELNLSSLELGDSALYFCASSVGKGHHEREERTHYGYTFGSGTRLTVV.

The chain couples TRBV14 to TRBJ2-3, with TRBD2 as a possible D gene (5 bases). CDR3 size: 16 residues. The ends were cut back, 2 bases at V and 2 bases at J, with 14 bases in the middle. CDR1 and CDR2 (germline): SGHDN, FVKESK. CDR3 DNA sequence: TGTGCCAGCAGCCAAAGATCAGAGGGTGCCACAGATACGCAGTATTTT. Translation: CASSQRSEGATDTQYF.

The chain joins TRBV9 to TRBJ1-2; D gene unclear. The CDR3 contains 15 residues. Trimming stripped 3 bases from V and 6 bases from J, with 18 bases between. Per the germline V gene, CDR1 is SGDLS and CDR2 is YYNGEE. This CDR3 is CASSASRNTRHGYTF. The CDR3 DNA is TGTGCCAGCAGCGCCTCAAGGAACACCAGGCATGGCTACACCTTC.

This clone was counted a single time. The chain has TRBV5-1 and TRBJ1-2; possible D gene TRBD1, 6 bases. This CDR3 is built from 16 residues. The V gene's germline CDR1 is SGHRS and CDR2 YFSETQ. V was pared by 1 base and J by 5 bases, with 18 bases between. The chain's CDR3 is CASSLRAGEVGYGYTF. The CDR3 nucleotides are TGCGCCAGCAGCTTGAGGGCAGGGGAAGTGGGATATGGCTACACCTTC.

This chain uses TRBV3-1 (or the pseudogene TRBV3-2) with TRBJ1-4; no firm D call. Per the germline V gene, CDR1 is LGHDT and CDR2 is YNNKEL (reference sequence). The CDR3 spans 16 residues. The V end lost 0 bases, the J end lost 9 bases, and 17 bases lay between the germline ends. The CDR3 reads CASSQDVSDGGKKLFF. As DNA, the CDR3 is TGTGCCAGCAGCCAAGATGTCAGCGATGGAGGTAAAAAACTGTTTTTT.

This rearrangement joins TRBV2 to TRBJ2-1, with TRBD2 matching 12 bases. Germline V CDR1 and CDR2: SNHLY, FYNNEI. The CDR3 is 15 residues long. With V trimmed by 11 bases and J by 5 bases, 10 bases remained unmatched. CDR3 region: CAGRLAGATNNEQFF. CDR3 sequence (DNA): TGTGCCGGCCGACTAGCGGGGGCTACTAACAATGAGCAGTTCTTC.

The chain combines TRBV6-1 with TRBJ1-1; D may be TRBD1 (6 bases). The germline V gene encodes CDR1 MNHNS and CDR2 SASEGT. This CDR3 has 13 residues. V gave up 2 bases and J gave up 3 bases, with 7 bases separating them. CDR3 nucleotide sequence: TGTGCCAGCAGTGAATACAGGGACACTGAAGCTTTCTTT. The encoded protein is CASSEYRDTEAFF.

The chain joins TRBV6-6 to TRBJ2-5, with a possible D match to TRBD1 (5 bases). The CDR3 contains 17 residues. The ends were cut back, 5 bases at V and 2 bases at J, with 21 bases in the middle. Germline-derived CDR1 and CDR2 are MNHNY and SVGAGI (reference sequence). CDR3 region: CASSLGASLQLQETQYF. The CDR3 DNA reads as TGTGCCAGCAGTCTAGGGGCTAGTCTCCAACTACAAGAGACCCAGTACTTC.

The rearrangement links TRBV6-5 to TRBJ1-3; no clear D gene. Germline V lookup: CDR1 MNHEY, CDR2 SVGAGI. The CDR3 contains 11 residues. V lost 11 bases and J lost 3, with 8 bases in between. This CDR3 is CAVQDGNTIYF. CDR3 sequence (DNA): TGTGCCGTGCAGGATGGAAACACCATATATTTT.

This clone was seen just once. The chain uses TRBV5-4 and TRBJ2-1; possible D gene TRBD2, 5 bases. The CDR3 totals 13 residues. V was cut by 4 bases and J by 3 bases, with 8 bases left in between. CDR1 is SGHNT, CDR2 YYREEE, per germline (reference sequence). The CDR3 reads CASSPRDYNEQFF. The CDR3, as DNA: TGTGCCAGCAGCCCCCGGGACTACAATGAGCAGTTCTTC. The whole variable domain, filled in from reference TRBV5-4 and TRBJ2-1, reads ETGVTQSPTHLIKTRGQQVTLRCSSQSGHNTVSWYQQALGQGPQFIFQYYREEENGRGNFPPRFSGLQFPNYSSELNVNALELDDSALYLCASSPRDYNEQFFGPGTRLTVL.

The chain joins TRBV7-9 to TRBJ2-5; 8 bases align to TRBD2. With 4 bases clipped from V and 5 bases from J, the junction kept 12 bases outside the gene matches. CDR3 length: 16 residues. Germline-derived CDR1 and CDR2 are SEHNR and FQNEAQ (reference sequence). The CDR3 coding sequence is TGTGCCAGCAGCTCCCTCGGCGGGGGGCCAGGGGAGACCCAGTACTTC. Its translation: CASSSLGGGPGETQYF.

V usage is TRBV4-1 and J usage is TRBJ1-4; D ambiguous. Germline CDR1 and CDR2: MGHRA and YSYEKL. Trimming removed 0 bases from V and 8 bases from J, with 4 bases in between. CDR3 length equals 12 residues. CDR3 DNA: TGCGCCAGCAGCCAAGACGGGGAAAAACTGTTTTTT. Encoded protein: CASSQDGEKLFF.

The chain employs TRBV7-9 and TRBJ2-3; TRBD2 is a possible D gene (7 bases). Germline CDR1 is SEHNR and CDR2 is FQNEAQ (reference sequence). Trimming took off 1 base at V and 2 bases at J, with 13 bases between the two ends. The CDR3 is 16 amino acids. The chain's CDR3 is CASSLVGGPDTDTQYF. DNA of the CDR3: TGTGCCAGCAGCTTAGTGGGGGGGCCAGACACAGATACGCAGTATTTT.

CDR3 DNA sequence: TGTGCCAGCATGAACTGGTTTAGGGGGGGCCCGTCTGAGACCCAGTACTTC. Translating it yields CASMNWFRGGPSETQYF. This chain links TRBV2 with TRBJ2-5; D is perhaps TRBD2 (7 bases). Germline V gene lookup returns CDR1 SNHLY and CDR2 FYNNEI. This CDR3 contains 17 residues. V lost 7 bases to trimming and J lost 5 bases, with 26 bases between them.

This chain joins TRBV4-1 and TRBJ1-2, with TRBD1 as a possible D gene (5 bases). The CDR3 contains 16 residues. Per the germline V gene, CDR1 is MGHRA and CDR2 is YSYEKL. The V and J ends lost 5 bases and 1 base respectively, with 17 bases between them. CDR3 bases: TGCGCCAGCAGCTCCCAGGTTGGGGGGGATAACTATGGCTACACCTTC. Its protein is CASSSQVGGDNYGYTF.

The chain joins TRBV5-6 to TRBJ2-2; 9 bases are shared with TRBD1. Germline V lookup: CDR1 SGHDT, CDR2 YYEEEE. The CDR3 length is 14 residues. V lost 2 bases and J lost 5; bases outside the gene matches: 1. The CDR3 loop is CASSFGTGTGELFF. CDR3 DNA: TGTGCCAGCAGCTTTGGGACAGGGACCGGGGAGCTGTTTTTT.

The chain combines TRBV27 with TRBJ1-4; 9 nucleotides agree with TRBD1. CDR3 length: 14 residues. The V segment lost 6 bases and the J segment 3 bases; nucleotides outside the gene matches: 2. The germline gives CDR1 MNHEY, CDR2 SMNVEV (reference sequence). The CDR3 reads CASRTGGSNEKLFF. CDR3 coding DNA: TGTGCCAGCAGGACAGGGGGTTCTAATGAAAAACTGTTTTTT.

The genes are TRBV11-3 and TRBJ2-1, with D maybe TRBD2 (5 bases). The germline V gene has CDR1 SGHNT and CDR2 YENEEA. Deletions cut 1 base from V and 0 bases from J, with 10 bases between. The CDR3 has 16 residues. The CDR3 loop reads CASSLGGSSSYNEQFF. The CDR3 DNA reads TGTGCCAGCAGCTTAGGAGGGTCTAGCTCCTACAATGAGCAGTTCTTC. Complete variable domain (other parts from reference TRBV11-3 and TRBJ2-1): EAGVVQSPRYKIIEKKQPVAFWCNPISGHNTLYWYLQNLGQGPELLIRYENEEAVDDSQLPKDRFSAERLKGVDSTLKIQPAELGDSAVYLCASSLGGSSSYNEQFFGPGTRLTVL.